This T cell receptor (beta chain) was obtained from a study of cytomegalovirus exposure and HLA in healthy donors. This clone turned up a few times. Antigen: not known. Clones were read by immunoSEQ multiplex PCR, and TCRdb kept only the in-frame ones, dropping some. This table has fewer than 95,000 clones, approximately 88% appearing once. Findings and caveats of the study: Through in vitro validation, a few CMV-associated chains were shown to be specific for CMV antigens. The tendency of first-cohort TCR clusters to co-occur in the 120 or so validation repertoires was the finding of a later analysis. The study recorded more than 150 TCR beta chains that were cytomegalovirus-associated.

The germline V gene encodes CDR1 MNHEY and CDR2 SVGAGI. V was pared by 2 bases and J by 0 bases, with 3 bases of the junction left unmatched. The CDR3 consists of 15 residues. The TCR sequence derives from a woman aged 18-29 years in good health and CMV-seropositive. The V call is TRBV6-5, the J call TRBJ2-7, with 8 bases fitting TRBD1. Sequencing was performed on PBMCs. The CDR3 loop is CASSYGQGLSYEQYF. CDR3 sequence (DNA): TGTGCCAGCAGTTACGGACAGGGACTCTCCTACGAGCAGTACTTC.